A selection of T cell receptor beta chains follows, all from one sample in a study of T cell responses to AZD1222 COVID-19 vaccine. Sequenced by immunoSEQ multiplex PCR; TCRdb stores in-frame clones only, minus some. The data hold around 65,000 clones, with over 70% observed a single time. This material consisted of peripheral blood, taken on day 0 of AZD1222 vaccination. Receptor source: an adult in good health. The conserved cysteine and the conserved F or W are not part of the CDR3 here. The order of the fields is V gene, J gene, CDR3 protein.

TRBV5-4,TRBJ2-5,ASSLVGRETQY
TRBV4-1,TRBJ2-5,ASSQEGTSGGAQTQY
TRBV7-9,TRBJ1-2,ASRERTKYGYT
TRBV2,TRBJ2-5,ASLKSRSQETQY
TRBV3-1/TRBV3-2,TRBJ2-7,ASKESGKEQY
TRBV10-2,TRBJ2-1,ASSEGTGQGAKV
TRBV15,TRBJ1-2,ATSYQQGSGYT
TRBV7-2,TRBJ2-7,ASTSRGARREQY
TRBV7-2,TRBJ1-5,ASSMQSNQPQH
TRBV9,TRBJ2-3,ASSVTQGGISTQY
TRBV2,TRBJ2-7,ASSEGLHSIYEQY
TRBV6-5,TRBJ2-2,ASRGADTGELF
TRBV7-8,TRBJ2-7,ASSPLGGGNYEQY
TRBV18,TRBJ1-5,ASSPEGGVGQPQH
TRBV4-1,TRBJ1-2,ASSPDRNYGYT
TRBV3-1/TRBV3-2,TRBJ1-1,ASSQGGAGTEAF
TRBV19,TRBJ1-1,ASSIDNRVLNTEAF
TRBV11-2,TRBJ1-2,ASSSSGADGYT
TRBV18,TRBJ2-5,ASSLQETQY
TRBV2,TRBJ2-1,ASSVPGAPYNEQF
TRBV2,TRBJ2-2,ASKRGDTGELF
TRBV7-2,TRBJ1-2,ASSLPGANGYT
TRBV27,TRBJ2-3,ASSPLRGVGTDTQY
TRBV30,TRBJ1-5,AWSVGAGNQPQH
TRBV11-3,TRBJ2-6,ASSSGANVLT
TRBV5-4,TRBJ1-2,ASSLGGANYGYT
TRBV28,TRBJ1-3,ASSGAGNTIY
TRBV7-2,TRBJ1-2,ASSYTLSGAGGYT
TRBV7-9,TRBJ1-2,ASSFSGGADGYT
TRBV7-9,TRBJ1-1,ASSFDRGSEAF
TRBV19,TRBJ1-2,ASSIVEAGGDYGYT
TRBV6-2/TRBV6-3,TRBJ1-5,ASSRGVRNQPQH
TRBV27,TRBJ1-1,ASRARDRDPEAF
TRBV27,TRBJ2-4,ASSPFTGPANIQY
TRBV20-1,TRBJ1-2,SAYSNGYT
TRBV28,TRBJ1-5,ASRTRGFYPQH
TRBV7-2,TRBJ2-2,ASSLAVILNTGELF
TRBV3-1/TRBV3-2,TRBJ1-6,ASSPSPGANSPLH